Listed here are 18 T cell receptor beta chains from one sample, sequenced in a study of chemoradiotherapy in HPV16-positive cancers (dated by TCRdb to 2022 to 2024). Preparation of the library involved the immunoSEQ multiplex PCR assay. The table comes from immuneACCESS by way of TCRdb, which keeps in-frame sequences with V and J called. Part of the clones is missing from these tables; in studies checked, under half for an unresolved V gene and the rest for unknown reasons. Counted in this sample were 30,000 to 35,000 clones; 86% of them appeared once. The top ten clones comprise around 2.3% of the sample. The sequences come from blood, collected from a patient who underwent chemoradiotherapy. Every receptor here comes from a human donor with HPV-associated anogenital cancer.

V usage is TRBV19 and J usage is TRBJ1-5, with D maybe TRBD1 (5 bases). Per the germline V gene, CDR1 is LNHDA and CDR2 is SQIVND (reference sequence). The V gene lost 5 bases and the J gene lost 0 bases, with 14 bases spanning the gap. The CDR3 contains 16 residues. The CDR3 DNA reads as TGTGCCAGTAGTCCTCAGGACACGCATAGCAATCAGCCCCAGCATTTT. It is translated as CASSPQDTHSNQPQHF.

J is TRBJ1-1 and V is TRBV6-5; 7 positions agree with TRBD1. V shed 4 bases, J shed 0 bases, and the junction held 8 bases outside the gene matches. The CDR3 runs 16 residues. Germline CDR1 and CDR2: MNHEY and SVGAGI. The CDR3: CASSLFTGVLNTEAFF. In DNA form, the CDR3 reads TGTGCCAGCAGTTTGTTCACAGGGGTTTTGAACACTGAAGCTTTCTTT.

V is TRBV6-6 and J is TRBJ1-2, with 7 nucleotides matching TRBD1. Per germline, CDR1 MNHNY and CDR2 SVGAGI (reference sequence). J lost 8 bases, V lost 5 bases, and 14 bases had no gene match. The CDR3 is 15 residues long. In DNA form, the CDR3 reads TGTGCCAGCAGTCGCCGGACAGGAGAGGAGGAGGGCTACACCTTC. Translating gives CASSRRTGEEEGYTF.

The rearrangement links TRBV6-1 to TRBJ1-1; the D gene is possibly TRBD1 (5 bases). V lost 6 bases, J lost 1 base, and 9 bases lay in between. This CDR3 is built from 13 residues. Germline CDR1 reads MNHNS; CDR2 reads SASEGT. The CDR3 nucleotides read TGTGCCAGCAGGGGTGGGGGGAACACTGAAGCTTTCTTT. This codes for CASRGGGNTEAFF.

This chain connects TRBV10-2 to TRBJ2-7; the match to TRBD2 covers 11 bases. After removal of 6 bases from V and 0 bases from J, the junction contained 7 bases not matched to a gene. The CDR3 runs 16 residues. Germline V CDR1 and CDR2: WSHSY, SAAADI. The CDR3 nucleotides read TGCGCCAGCAGGGATCCCGGGACTAGCGGCTCCTACGAGCAGTACTTC. Its translation is CASRDPGTSGSYEQYF.

V is TRBV5-6 and J is TRBJ1-2; no clear D. Looked up from germline, CDR1 is SGHDT and CDR2 is YYEEEE. V was trimmed by 6 bases and J by 4 bases, leaving 13 bases between them. The CDR3 sequence is 13 residues long. DNA for the CDR3: TGTGCCAGCACCCCTCCGGGAATCTATGGCTACACCTTC. Translation: CASTPPGIYGYTF.

The chain couples TRBV19 to TRBJ2-2, with TRBD1 matching 7 bases. The CDR3 totals 14 residues. J was trimmed by 2 bases and V by 6 bases; bases with no gene match: 3. The V gene's germline CDR1 is LNHDA and CDR2 SQIVND (reference sequence). The CDR3 DNA follows: TGTGCCAGTAGCGGGACAGCCAACACCGGGGAGCTGTTTTTT. Translating it yields CASSGTANTGELFF.

The V call is TRBV19, the J call TRBJ2-5; maybe TRBD1 (6 bases). Germline CDR1 and CDR2: LNHDA and SQIVND (reference sequence). CDR3 size: 14 residues. Trimming cost V 3 bases and J 2 bases, with 10 bases left between them. This CDR3 reads CASSILGQQETQYF. The CDR3 nucleotides are TGTGCCAGTAGTATTTTAGGACAGCAAGAGACCCAGTACTTC.

This clone has only a few counts. The V call is TRBV7-9, the J call TRBJ1-2; D uncertain. CDR1 and CDR2 (germline): SEHNR, FQNEAQ (reference sequence). V was cut by 6 bases and J by 8 bases, with 10 bases left in between. The length of the CDR3 is 11 residues. The CDR3 protein is CASRSGLGYTF. CDR3 nucleotide sequence: TGTGCCAGCAGATCAGGTTTGGGCTACACCTTC.

The J gene is TRBJ2-1, the V gene TRBV15; D gene ambiguous. The germline V gene has CDR1 LNHNV and CDR2 YYDKDF (reference sequence). Trimming took off 4 bases at V and 5 bases at J, with 27 bases between the two ends. The CDR3 covers 19 residues. The CDR3 coding sequence is TGTGCCACCAGCATAACGACCGGATTTTTGGTTAATCCTAACAATGAGCAGTTCTTC. Residues: CATSITTGFLVNPNNEQFF.

The V and J genes are TRBV19 and TRBJ2-6; D remains ambiguous. In germline, CDR1 is LNHDA, CDR2 SQIVND (reference sequence). There are 15 residues in the CDR3. Trimming took 6 bases from V and 3 from J, leaving 12 bases between them. The chain's CDR3 is CASSTQLGGANVLTF. The CDR3 nucleotides read TGTGCCAGTAGCACACAGCTGGGTGGGGCCAACGTCCTGACTTTC.

The V and J genes are TRBV5-1 and TRBJ2-7; 9 bases fit TRBD2. Trimming took 7 bases from V and 3 from J; bases not matched to a gene: 11. Per the germline V gene, CDR1 is SGHRS and CDR2 is YFSETQ. The CDR3 sequence is 15 residues long. This chain's CDR3 is CASRGEAGGFYEQYF. CDR3 bases: TGCGCCAGCCGGGGCGAAGCGGGGGGATTCTACGAGCAGTACTTC.

The genes are TRBV5-1 and TRBJ2-2, with TRBD2 matching over 9 bases. The J segment lost 0 bases and the V segment lost 1 base, leaving 1 base of the junction unmatched. Germline V gene lookup returns CDR1 SGHRS and CDR2 YFSETQ. This CDR3 is built from 16 residues. This chain's CDR3 is CASSLSGGPNTGELFF. CDR3 DNA: TGCGCCAGCAGCTTGAGCGGGGGGCCGAACACCGGGGAGCTGTTTTTT.

The rearrangement links TRBV6-6 to TRBJ2-1; D is unclear. This CDR3 has 12 residues. V was pared by 2 bases and J by 8 bases, with 7 bases between. Germline CDR1 reads MNHNY; CDR2 reads SVGAGI (reference sequence). The DNA of the CDR3 is TGTGCCAGCAGTTACGTGGTCCATGAGCAGTTCTTC. It is translated as CASSYVVHEQFF.

The chain carries TRBV5-1 and TRBJ2-7; the match to TRBD1 covers 10 bases. Trimming removed 1 base from V and 0 bases from J; junction bases left unmatched: 7. There are 17 residues in the CDR3. The germline V gene has CDR1 SGHRS and CDR2 YFSETQ. CDR3 nucleotides: TGCGCCAGCAGCTTGAGGGGACAGGGGACTAGCTCCTACGAGCAGTACTTC. Its protein is CASSLRGQGTSSYEQYF.

The J gene is TRBJ2-2, the V gene TRBV11-2; no clear D gene. CDR1 and CDR2 from the germline V gene are SGHAT and FQNNGV. Trimming removed 1 base from V and 4 bases from J, with 4 bases in between. The CDR3 totals 13 residues. CDR3 loop: CASSLVATGELFF. The DNA for the CDR3 is TGTGCCAGCAGCTTAGTAGCCACCGGGGAGCTGTTTTTT.

The V and J genes are TRBV7-8 and TRBJ1-1, with a weak D call TRBD1 (5 bases). The CDR3 runs 12 residues. The V gene lost 3 bases and the J gene lost 8 bases, with 10 bases spanning the gap. The germline gives CDR1 SGHVS, CDR2 FQNEAQ. The DNA for the CDR3 is TGTGCCAGCAGCTTTGACAGATTAGAAGCTTTCTTT. Translated: CASSFDRLEAFF.

This rearrangement joins TRBV7-9 to TRBJ1-5; no clear D gene. The CDR3 runs to 14 residues. V was cut by 5 bases and J by 5 bases, with 13 bases left in between. Germline V gene sequence: CDR1 SEHNR, CDR2 FQNEAQ (reference sequence). The CDR3 reads CASSPTDGDQPQHF. In DNA, the CDR3 is TGTGCCAGCAGCCCCACGGACGGAGATCAGCCCCAGCATTTT. The full variable domain, its missing parts supplied by reference TRBV7-9 and TRBJ1-5, is DTGVSQNPRHKITKRGQNVTFRCDPISEHNRLYWYRQTLGQGPEFLTYFQNEAQLEKSRLLSDRFSAERPKGSFSTLEIQRTEQGDSAMYLCASSPTDGDQPQHFGDGTRLSIL.